A selection of T cell receptor beta chains follows, all from one sample in a study of cytomegalovirus exposure and HLA in healthy donors. Here immunoSEQ multiplex PCR was the method, and the copy in TCRdb shows in-frame clones only, minus some. The table lists 200,000 to 250,000 clones, approximately 82% of them singletons, with roughly 6% in the top ten. Material for sequencing was PBMCs. Receptors originate from a woman aged 18-29 years in good health and CMV-seronegative. Each CDR3 is given with its conserved first and last residue. The D gene is left open where the match is weak. Only part of the rows carry a size: once, few, many, or a class if the clone is expanded.

v_gene,d_gene,abundance,j_gene,CDR3aa,CDR3nt
TRBV20-1,NA,NA,TRBJ2-1,CSTGFPQFF,TGCAGTACAGGGTTCCCCCAGTTCTTC
TRBV7-3,NA,NA,TRBJ1-2,CASSLTPQALDGYTF,TGTGCCAGCAGCTTAACCCCTCAGGCTCTGGATGGCTACACCTTC
TRBV6-1,TRBD2,NA,TRBJ2-7,CASSKGTSGGYEQYF,TGTGCCAGCAGTAAAGGGACTAGCGGGGGGTACGAGCAGTACTTC
TRBV7-6,TRBD2,NA,TRBJ2-1,CASSGGTSYNEQFF,TGTGCCAGCAGCGGAGGGACTAGCTACAATGAGCAGTTCTTC
TRBV6-6,TRBD2,NA,TRBJ2-7,CASSGTSGLSYEQYF,TGTGCCAGCAGCGGGACTAGCGGACTAAGCTACGAGCAGTACTTC
TRBV6-5,NA,NA,TRBJ2-1,CASSYETVPGNEQFF,TGTGCCAGCAGTTATGAGACGGTCCCCGGCAATGAGCAGTTCTTC
TRBV18,TRBD1,NA,TRBJ2-2,CASSYRGSGELFF,TGTGCCAGCTCGTACAGGGGGTCCGGGGAGCTGTTTTTT
TRBV5-1,NA,NA,TRBJ1-1,CASSRGAGATEAFF,TGCGCCAGCAGCCGGGGAGCAGGAGCCACTGAAGCTTTCTTT
TRBV6-5,NA,NA,TRBJ1-1,CASIGSPRNTEAFF,TGTGCCAGCATAGGTTCACCACGGAACACTGAAGCTTTCTTT
TRBV6-5,TRBD1,NA,TRBJ2-5,CATRDRGVETQYF,TGTGCCACCCGGGACAGGGGGGTAGAGACCCAGTACTTC
TRBV6-5,NA,NA,TRBJ1-2,CASRRTAYGYTF,TGTGCCAGCAGAAGGACAGCCTATGGCTACACCTTC
TRBV9,NA,once,TRBJ1-4,CASSGSMREDLNEKLFF,TGTGCCAGCAGCGGATCGATGAGGGAGGACCTTAATGAAAAACTGTTTTTT